This T cell receptor beta chain was profiled in a study of cytomegalovirus exposure and HLA in healthy donors. This clone was observed once. V lost 8 bases, J lost 6 bases, and 14 bases stayed unmatched. Germline V lookup: CDR1 WSHSY, CDR2 SAAADI. This CDR3 comprises 15 residues. The PCR made use of 60 Vbeta and 13 Jbeta primers. Profiled with immunoSEQ multiplex PCR; TCRdb holds only in-frame clones, not every one. The repertoire holds around 200,000 clones, with 84% as singletons. This TCR derives from a girl aged 2 to 10 in good health and CMV-seropositive. The sample consisted of PBMCs. The rearrangement links TRBV10-2 to TRBJ2-3, with TRBD2 identical over 7 bases. As DNA, the CDR3 is TGCGCCAGCGACCAGGGAGGGCCGCGTAGGGATACGCAGTATTTT. Its translation: CASDQGGPRRDTQYF.